The clone carrying this T cell receptor (beta chain) was observed a handful of times. The data are from a study of blood T cell repertoires in COVID-19. This table comes from immunoSEQ multiplex PCR, and its TCRdb copy is limited to in-frame clones, with some not included. The data show 89,000 or so clones, about 95% seen once. The TCR was taken from a human donor with active COVID-19. The donor label of this sample is uncertain. The sequenced sample consisted of peripheral blood.

CDR3 sequence: CASSLAGNSYEQYF. The CDR3 coding sequence is TGTGCCAGCAGTCTGGCAGGGAACTCCTACGAGCAGTACTTC. The genes are TRBV7-8 and TRBJ2-7; TRBD1 is a possible D gene (5 bases). Trimming left V 6 bases short and J 0 bases short, with 12 bases between. Germline loops: CDR1 SGHVS, CDR2 FQNEAQ. CDR3 length: 14 amino acids.